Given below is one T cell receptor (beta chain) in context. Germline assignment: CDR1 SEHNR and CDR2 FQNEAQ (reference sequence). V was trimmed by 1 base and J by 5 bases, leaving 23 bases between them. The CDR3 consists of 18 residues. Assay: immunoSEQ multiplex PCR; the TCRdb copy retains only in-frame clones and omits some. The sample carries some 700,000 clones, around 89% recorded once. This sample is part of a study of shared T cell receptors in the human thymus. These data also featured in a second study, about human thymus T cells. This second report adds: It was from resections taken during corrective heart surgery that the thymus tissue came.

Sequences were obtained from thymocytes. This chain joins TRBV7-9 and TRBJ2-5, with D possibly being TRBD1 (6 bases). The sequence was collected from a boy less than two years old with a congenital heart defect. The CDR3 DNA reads TGTGCCAGCAGCTTAGAACAGGGTGATTTAGGTTTGCTGGAGACCCAGTACTTC. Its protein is CASSLEQGDLGLLETQYF. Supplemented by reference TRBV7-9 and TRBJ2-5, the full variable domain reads DTGVSQNPRHKITKRGQNVTFRCDPISEHNRLYWYRQTLGQGPEFLTYFQNEAQLEKSRLLSDRFSAERPKGSFSTLEIQRTEQGDSAMYLCASSLEQGDLGLLETQYFGPGTRLLVL.